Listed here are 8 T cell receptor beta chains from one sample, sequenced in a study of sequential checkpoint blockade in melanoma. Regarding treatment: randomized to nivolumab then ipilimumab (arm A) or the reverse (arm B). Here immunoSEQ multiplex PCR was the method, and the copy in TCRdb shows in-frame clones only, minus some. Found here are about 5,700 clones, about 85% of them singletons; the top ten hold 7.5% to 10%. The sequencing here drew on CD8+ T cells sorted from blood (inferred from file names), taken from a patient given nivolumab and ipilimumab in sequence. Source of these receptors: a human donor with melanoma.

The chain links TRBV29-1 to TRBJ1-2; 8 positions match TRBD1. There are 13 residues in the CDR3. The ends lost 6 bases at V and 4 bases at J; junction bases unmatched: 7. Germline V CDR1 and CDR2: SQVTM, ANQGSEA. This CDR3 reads CSVSGGGSYGYTF. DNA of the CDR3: TGCAGCGTCTCAGGGGGCGGTAGCTATGGCTACACCTTC.

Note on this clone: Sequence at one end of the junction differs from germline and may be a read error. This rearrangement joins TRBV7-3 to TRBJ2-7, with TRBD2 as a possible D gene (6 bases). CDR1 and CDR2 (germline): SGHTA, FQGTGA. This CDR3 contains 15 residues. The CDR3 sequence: CASSQGGTATYEQYF. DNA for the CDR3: TGCGCCAGCAGCCAGGGCGGGACTGCTACCTACGAGCAGTACTTC.

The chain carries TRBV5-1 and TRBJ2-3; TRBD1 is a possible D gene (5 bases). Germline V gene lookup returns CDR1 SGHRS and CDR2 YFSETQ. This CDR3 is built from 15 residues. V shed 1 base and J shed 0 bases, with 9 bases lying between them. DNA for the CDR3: TGCGCCAGCAGCTTGTGGGGCCCTAGCACAGATACGCAGTATTTT. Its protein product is CASSLWGPSTDTQYF.

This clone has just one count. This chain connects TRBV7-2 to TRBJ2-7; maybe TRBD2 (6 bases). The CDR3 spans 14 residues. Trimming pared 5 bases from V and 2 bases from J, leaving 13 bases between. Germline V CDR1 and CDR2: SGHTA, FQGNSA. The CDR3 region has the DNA TGTGCCAGCAGCGAAAGCGGAGGGACCTACGAGCAGTACTTC. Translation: CASSESGGTYEQYF.

CDR3 sequence: CASSLVGGGHGYYGYTF. In DNA, the CDR3 is TGTGCCAGCAGCTTGGTGGGAGGGGGTCACGGATACTATGGCTACACCTTC. The chain couples TRBV5-6 to TRBJ1-2, with D tentatively TRBD1 (6 bases). V shed 0 bases and J shed 3 bases, with 18 bases lying between them. Germline CDR1 reads SGHDT; CDR2 reads YYEEEE. The CDR3 contains 17 residues.

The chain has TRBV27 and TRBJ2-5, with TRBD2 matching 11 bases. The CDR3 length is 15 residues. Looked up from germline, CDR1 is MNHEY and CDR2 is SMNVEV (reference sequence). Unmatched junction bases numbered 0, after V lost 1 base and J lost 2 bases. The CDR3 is CASSLWTSGQETQYF. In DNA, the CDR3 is TGTGCCAGCAGTTTATGGACTAGCGGGCAAGAGACCCAGTACTTC.

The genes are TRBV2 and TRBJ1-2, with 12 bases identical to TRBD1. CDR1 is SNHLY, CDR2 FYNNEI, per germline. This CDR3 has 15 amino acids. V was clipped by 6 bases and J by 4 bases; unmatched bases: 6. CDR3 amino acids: CASRGTGGIRYGYTF. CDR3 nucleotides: TGTGCCAGCAGAGGGACAGGGGGCATCCGCTATGGCTACACCTTC.

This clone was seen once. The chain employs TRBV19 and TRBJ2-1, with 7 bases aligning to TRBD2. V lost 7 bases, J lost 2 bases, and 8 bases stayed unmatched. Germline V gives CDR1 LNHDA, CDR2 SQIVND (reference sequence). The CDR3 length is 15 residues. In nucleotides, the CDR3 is TGTGCCAGTACCATAGCGGGTCCAACCTACAATGAGCAGTTCTTC. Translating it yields CASTIAGPTYNEQFF.